These 27 T cell receptor beta chains were sequenced from one sample in a study of neoadjuvant anti-PD-1 for oral cavity cancer. Libraries were prepared by immunoSEQ multiplex PCR; TCRdb keeps only in-frame clonotypes and omits some of them. The sample holds around 67,000 clones; roughly nine tenths are singletons and the top ten take roughly 2.9%. Time point: after neoadjuvant nivolumab, at surgical resection. The sample in question was PBMCs, obtained after nivolumab (anti-PD-1) treatment. The receptor set was obtained from a person aged 35 to 85 with oral cavity squamous cell carcinoma.

This clone is a singleton in its sample. The chain carries TRBV13 and TRBJ2-1; D ambiguous. The V gene's germline CDR1 is PRHDT and CDR2 FYEKMQ (reference sequence). V was trimmed by 2 bases and J by 4 bases, leaving 6 bases between them. The CDR3 is 13 amino acids. The CDR3 sequence is CASSLRPYNEQFF. The CDR3 bases are TGTGCCAGCAGCTTAAGGCCGTACAATGAGCAGTTCTTC.

The chain's CDR3 is CASSSGNTGGETQYF. CDR3 coding DNA: TGCGCCAGCAGCTCAGGGAACACGGGAGGGGAGACCCAGTACTTC. The rearrangement joins TRBV5-1 to TRBJ2-5; 8 nucleotides match TRBD2. The V segment lost 3 bases and the J segment 5 bases; nucleotides outside the gene matches: 9. CDR3 length: 15 residues. Germline V gene lookup returns CDR1 SGHRS and CDR2 YFSETQ.

The chain has TRBV19 and TRBJ1-3, with a weak D call TRBD1 (5 bases). There are 15 residues in the CDR3. CDR1 is LNHDA, CDR2 SQIVND, per germline (reference sequence). The germline V and J ends were trimmed by 10 bases and 0 bases, with 16 bases remaining between them. CDR3 loop: CATRKDSVSGNTIYF. As DNA, the CDR3 is TGTGCCACTCGTAAAGACAGCGTCTCTGGAAACACCATATATTTT.

The genes are TRBV28 and TRBJ1-5, with D uncertain. Trimming took 7 bases from V and 7 from J, leaving 17 bases between them. Per the germline V gene, CDR1 is MDHEN and CDR2 is SYDVKM. The CDR3 runs 14 residues. The CDR3 reads CASTSGGLRQPQHF. The CDR3 DNA reads as TGTGCCAGCACCTCCGGAGGGTTAAGGCAGCCCCAGCATTTT.

This chain links TRBV6-1 with TRBJ2-7; 10 nucleotides match TRBD2. In germline, CDR1 is MNHNS, CDR2 SASEGT. CDR3 size: 14 residues. J lost 2 bases, V lost 6 bases, and 4 bases had no gene match. The CDR3 DNA reads TGTGCCAGCAGCCCTAGCGGGGGAACCTACGAGCAGTACTTC. Its translation: CASSPSGGTYEQYF.

This sequence joins TRBV7-2 and TRBJ2-1, with 8 nucleotides matching TRBD2. V trimming: 11 bases; J trimming: 10 bases; junction bases outside the gene matches: 16. The CDR3 sequence is 14 residues long. The germline V gene encodes CDR1 SGHTA and CDR2 FQGNSA. CDR3 DNA: TGTGCCGTTCCGGGACTAGACAGGTTTAGAGAGCAGTTCTTC. This translates into CAVPGLDRFREQFF.

The chain has TRBV2 and TRBJ1-1; possible D gene TRBD1, 5 bases. V shed 5 bases and J shed 4 bases, with 11 bases lying between them. The CDR3 is made up of 13 amino acids. From germline, CDR1 is SNHLY and CDR2 FYNNEI. The chain's CDR3 is CASSRDGPTEAFF. CDR3 nucleotides: TGTGCCAGCAGTAGGGACGGCCCCACTGAAGCTTTCTTT.

This clone appeared a few times. The chain recombines TRBV9 with TRBJ2-7; D gene uncertain. Trimming stripped 0 bases from V and 2 bases from J, with 9 bases between. The CDR3 is 14 residues long. Germline values: CDR1 SGDLS, CDR2 YYNGEE. The CDR3 DNA is TGTGCCAGCAGCGTAGGACTTCGGGCCTACGAGCAGTACTTC. It yields the protein CASSVGLRAYEQYF. Drawing the rest from reference TRBV9 and TRBJ2-7, the complete variable domain is DSGVTQTPKHLITATGQRVTLRCSPRSGDLSVYWYQQSLDQGLQFLIQYYNGEERAKGNILERFSAQQFPDLHSELNLSSLELGDSALYFCASSVGLRAYEQYFGPGTRLTVT.

V gene TRBV28 combines with J gene TRBJ2-1; 7 bases align to TRBD2. Losses at the gene ends were 5 bases for V and 4 bases for J; bases not matched to a gene: 8. The germline CDR1 and CDR2 sequences are MDHEN and SYDVKM. The CDR3 totals 15 residues. The CDR3 DNA is TGTGCCAGCAGTCCAACCTCTAGCGGATACAATGAGCAGTTCTTC. This sequence encodes CASSPTSSGYNEQFF.

This chain connects TRBV19 to TRBJ2-7; tentatively, D is TRBD2 (6 bases). Trimming removed 7 bases from V and 5 bases from J, with 9 bases in between. The CDR3 has 11 residues. Germline-derived CDR1 and CDR2 are LNHDA and SQIVND (reference sequence). In DNA, the CDR3 is TGTGCCAGTAAAGGGGAGGACGAGCAGTACTTC. Its translation is CASKGEDEQYF.

The rearrangement links TRBV28 to TRBJ2-5; D ambiguous. Germline V gene sequence: CDR1 MDHEN, CDR2 SYDVKM. Trimming stripped 3 bases from V and 2 bases from J, with 19 bases between. This CDR3 spans 17 amino acids. The CDR3 protein is CASSFEPRALNQETQYF. The DNA for the CDR3 is TGTGCCAGCAGTTTTGAACCAAGGGCACTAAATCAAGAGACCCAGTACTTC.

The chain carries TRBV4-1 and TRBJ2-1; TRBD2 might be the D (5 bases). The CDR3 spans 14 residues. V lost 0 bases and J lost 8, with 11 bases in between. CDR1 and CDR2 (germline): MGHRA, YSYEKL. The CDR3, as DNA: TGCGCCAGCAGCCAAGATTGGGCGGGTCATGAGCAGTTCTTC. It is translated as CASSQDWAGHEQFF.

This chain connects TRBV29-1 to TRBJ2-1, with D uncertain. This CDR3 has 12 amino acids. Per the germline V gene, CDR1 is SQVTM and CDR2 is ANQGSEA. Trimming left V 0 bases short and J 9 bases short, with 9 bases between. Written as DNA, the CDR3 is TGCAGCGTTGAAGATATCGGAAGTGAGCAGTTCTTC. As protein: CSVEDIGSEQFF.

The rearrangement links TRBV27 to TRBJ2-7; D possibly corresponds to TRBD1 (7 bases). Germline CDR1 and CDR2: MNHEY and SMNVEV (reference sequence). V was pared by 1 base and J by 4 bases, with 14 bases between. CDR3 length: 15 residues. The CDR3, as DNA: TGTGCCAGCAGTTTATTGGGCGGGACAGAATACGAGCAGTACTTC. Amino acids: CASSLLGGTEYEQYF.

This chain joins TRBV27 and TRBJ2-7; TRBD1 matches 7 bases. Germline-derived CDR1 and CDR2 are MNHEY and SMNVEV (reference sequence). With 5 bases clipped from V and 5 bases from J, the junction kept 9 bases outside the gene matches. This CDR3 comprises 14 residues. The DNA for the CDR3 is TGTGCCAGCAGTGTCTCACAGGGGAACCACGAGCAGTACTTC. Its translation: CASSVSQGNHEQYF.

This clone was found a few times. The chain uses TRBV7-3 and TRBJ1-5; D unclear. The CDR3 totals 13 residues. Trimming took off 5 bases at V and 6 bases at J, with 11 bases between the two ends. Germline V gene sequence: CDR1 SGHTA, CDR2 FQGTGA. CDR3 protein: CASSPGHGQPQHF. The CDR3 DNA reads TGTGCCAGCAGCCCCGGGCACGGTCAGCCCCAGCATTTT.

J is TRBJ2-5 and V is TRBV27, with TRBD2 matching 8 bases. This CDR3 comprises 16 residues. After removal of 4 bases from V and 1 base from J, the junction contained 8 bases not matched to a gene. Germline V gene data show CDR1 as MNHEY and CDR2 as SMNVEV (reference sequence). In DNA, the CDR3 is TGTGCCAGCAGTTCAAGTAGCGGGAAGGCCCAAGAGACCCAGTACTTC. It specifies CASSSSSGKAQETQYF.

The chain links TRBV19 to TRBJ1-1; a possible D gene is TRBD1 (5 bases). The CDR3 loop spans 16 amino acids. V was clipped by 5 bases and J by 1 base, with 17 bases between them. Germline assignment: CDR1 LNHDA and CDR2 SQIVND (reference sequence). CDR3 protein: CASSPTGTVRNTEAFF. DNA for the CDR3: TGTGCCAGTAGTCCCACCGGGACTGTTCGGAACACTGAAGCTTTCTTT.

V and J are TRBV5-1 and TRBJ2-1; tentatively, D is TRBD2 (6 bases). The CDR3 loop spans 15 amino acids. The V gene's germline CDR1 is SGHRS and CDR2 YFSETQ. V was trimmed by 0 bases and J by 1 base, leaving 8 bases between them. CDR3 sequence: CASSLEGGSYNEQFF. CDR3 nucleotides: TGCGCCAGCAGCTTGGAGGGAGGATCCTACAATGAGCAGTTCTTC.

This chain uses TRBV18 with TRBJ1-2; D gene ambiguous. V was trimmed by 0 bases and J by 4 bases, leaving 9 bases between them. Germline V gives CDR1 KGHSH, CDR2 LQKENI. The length of the CDR3 is 14 residues. CDR3 in DNA: TGTGCCAGCTCACCACCCGCTGAAGTCTATGGCTACACCTTC. The encoded protein is CASSPPAEVYGYTF.

The V and J genes are TRBV4-1 and TRBJ2-7; perhaps TRBD2 as D (6 bases). CDR3 length: 15 amino acids. CDR1 MGHRA and CDR2 YSYEKL come from the germline V gene. Trimming pared 2 bases from V and 0 bases from J, leaving 11 bases between. CDR3 sequence: CASSQNPSDSYEQYF. The CDR3 DNA follows: TGCGCCAGCAGCCAAAATCCTAGCGACTCCTACGAGCAGTACTTC.

The rearrangement joins TRBV13 to TRBJ2-3; D is ambiguous. The CDR3 is 18 amino acids. Per the germline V gene, CDR1 is PRHDT and CDR2 is FYEKMQ (reference sequence). V dropped 10 bases and J dropped 0 bases, with 26 bases sitting between them. The CDR3 spells CATTRGKLVSRSTDTQYF. CDR3 coding DNA: TGTGCCACCACTCGTGGTAAGCTAGTATCTCGTAGCACAGATACGCAGTATTTT.

This chain uses TRBV2 with TRBJ1-5, with 7 positions matching TRBD1. The germline gives CDR1 SNHLY, CDR2 FYNNEI. V was clipped by 6 bases and J by 7 bases; unmatched bases: 3. This CDR3 contains 12 residues. For the CDR3, the DNA is TGTGCCAGCAGAAAGACAGGGCAGCCCCAGCATTTT. This sequence encodes CASRKTGQPQHF.

Within the sample, this clone is medium-sized. V gene TRBV19 combines with J gene TRBJ1-6; a weak D match, TRBD1 (5 bases). The germline V gene encodes CDR1 LNHDA and CDR2 SQIVND (reference sequence). There are 15 residues in the CDR3. Trimming removed 3 bases at V and 8 bases at J, with 14 bases between. The CDR3 sequence is CASSIWGLLDSPLHF. As DNA, the CDR3 is TGTGCCAGTAGTATTTGGGGGTTATTGGATTCACCCCTCCACTTT.

The CDR3 DNA reads TGTGCCAGCAGCCCAGGGGCGCGGGATAATTCACCCCTCCACTTT. Protein: CASSPGARDNSPLHF. This sequence joins TRBV5-4 and TRBJ1-6; tentative D call: TRBD1 (6 bases). The CDR3 runs to 15 residues. Germline V gene data show CDR1 as SGHNT and CDR2 as YYREEE (reference sequence). V was shortened by 4 bases and J by 5 bases, with 13 bases between the two germline ends.

V gene TRBV7-2 combines with J gene TRBJ1-2; D remains ambiguous. The CDR3 totals 12 residues. Trimming left V 1 base short and J 4 bases short, with 4 bases between. Germline V gene lookup returns CDR1 SGHTA and CDR2 FQGNSA. CDR3 DNA sequence: TGTGCCAGCAGCTTAGACGCCTATGGCTACACCTTC. Translated, it gives CASSLDAYGYTF. The complete variable domain, with remaining parts taken from reference TRBV7-2 and TRBJ1-2, reads GAGVSQSPSNKVTEKGKDVELRCDPISGHTALYWYRQSLGQGLEFLIYFQGNSAPDKSGLPSDRFSAERTGGSVSTLTIQRTQQEDSAVYLCASSLDAYGYTFGSGTRLTVV.

The chain employs TRBV19 and TRBJ1-5, with D maybe TRBD1 (5 bases). The CDR3 runs 15 residues. The germline CDR1 and CDR2 sequences are LNHDA and SQIVND (reference sequence). The V and J ends lost 6 bases and 2 bases respectively, with 14 bases between them. The CDR3 is CASRSGSSGNQPQHF. The CDR3 nucleotides read TGTGCCAGTAGGTCAGGGTCATCTGGCAATCAGCCCCAGCATTTT.